The 8 T cell receptor beta chains given below trace back to one sample, sequenced in a study of T cell clones after liver transplantation. Sequencing used immunoSEQ multiplex PCR; TCRdb keeps in-frame clones, though not all of them. In the table there are roughly 100,000 clones, 84% of which are singletons. This material consisted of CD4+ T cells from blood, taken around 44 months after liver transplant. The receptor set was obtained from a human patient who received a liver transplant. Some T cells may be the graft donor's.

This chain connects TRBV29-1 to TRBJ2-4; TRBD1 agrees at 7 bases. This CDR3 contains 12 residues. V trimming: 5 bases; J trimming: 8 bases; junction bases outside the gene matches: 6. Germline CDR1 SQVTM, CDR2 ANQGSEA. CDR3 DNA sequence: TGCAGCGTTCGACAGGGATCGGACATTCAGTACTTC. Its protein is CSVRQGSDIQYF.

The gene calls are TRBV28 and TRBJ1-3; perhaps TRBD1 as D (5 bases). The CDR3 is 14 amino acids. Germline assignment: CDR1 MDHEN and CDR2 SYDVKM. V dropped 2 bases and J dropped 4 bases, with 9 bases sitting between them. The DNA for the CDR3 is TGTGCCAGCAGTTTACAGACAGCGGGAAACACCATATATTTT. Translating it yields CASSLQTAGNTIYF.

The chain is built from TRBV2 and TRBJ1-5, with TRBD1 matching over 7 bases. The CDR3 sequence is 15 residues long. The germline CDR1 and CDR2 sequences are SNHLY and FYNNEI. Trimming removed 3 bases from V and 3 bases from J; junction bases left unmatched: 5. CDR3 sequence: CASSEGGQPNQPQHF. The CDR3 bases are TGTGCCAGCAGTGAGGGGGGACAGCCCAATCAGCCCCAGCATTTT.

The sample holds a few counts of this clone. The chain links TRBV15 to TRBJ1-6; TRBD1 aligns across 7 bases. CDR1 LNHNV and CDR2 YYDKDF come from the germline V gene (reference sequence). CDR3 length equals 16 residues. The ends lost 1 base at V and 8 bases at J; junction bases unmatched: 8. CDR3 residues: CATSRGGGGAYSPLHF. The CDR3 DNA follows: TGTGCCACCAGCAGAGGAGGGGGCGGAGCGTATTCACCCCTCCACTTT. The full variable domain, with the rest looked up from reference TRBV15 and TRBJ1-6, is DAMVIQNPRYQVTQFGKPVTLSCSQTLNHNVMYWYQQKSSQAPKLLFHYYDKDFNNEADTPDNFQSRRPNTSFCFLDIRSPGLGDTAMYLCATSRGGGGAYSPLHFGNGTRLTVT.

The V gene is TRBV19, the J gene TRBJ2-3; D unresolved. Trimming removed 5 bases at V and 1 base at J, with 13 bases between. The germline V gene encodes CDR1 LNHDA and CDR2 SQIVND (reference sequence). The CDR3 is made up of 15 amino acids. CDR3 in DNA: TGTGCCAGTAGTGTCACCCCTACTGGCACAGATACGCAGTATTTT. Translating gives CASSVTPTGTDTQYF.

The chain uses TRBV27 and TRBJ1-1, with D maybe TRBD1 (6 bases). The germline V gene has CDR1 MNHEY and CDR2 SMNVEV (reference sequence). There are 13 residues in the CDR3. V lost 8 bases to trimming and J lost 5 bases, with 15 bases between them. The CDR3 DNA follows: TGTGCCAGCGGTTCTAGACAGGAGACTGAAGCTTTCTTT. Protein: CASGSRQETEAFF.

The chain couples TRBV4-3 to TRBJ1-2, with D uncertain. Germline values: CDR1 LGHNA, CDR2 YSLEER. This CDR3 comprises 12 residues. Trimming cost V 1 base and J 4 bases, with 4 bases left between them. CDR3 sequence reads: CASSQGLYGYTF. As DNA, the CDR3 is TGCGCCAGCAGCCAAGGACTCTATGGCTACACCTTC.

To note about this clone: No DNA is shown, since the ends of the CDR3 on it are uncertain; the CDR3 is the one TCRdb lists. The genes are TRBV27 and TRBJ2-7; TRBD1, the table's D call, was not compared with the DNA. A total of 18 residues make up the CDR3, ends included. CDR1 is MNHEY, CDR2 SMNVEV, per germline (reference sequence). CDR3 sequence reads: CASSLFSVRGQGLYEQYF.